The 23 T cell receptor beta chains listed next were all sequenced from one sample in a study of spatial heterogeneity in lung cancer. TCRdb itself ran the 5' RACE reads through MiXCR, one entry per CDR3 protein. This sample has tens of thousands of distinct CDR3 sequences, with roughly a fifth found just once. Described time point: blood at routine non-recurrence follow-up after resection. Specimen: PBMCs, collected at follow-up. Every receptor here comes from a male donor with early-stage non-small cell lung cancer.

This clonotype showed up many times. V is TRBV24-1 and J is TRBJ2-1; the D gene is possibly TRBD2 (6 bases). Germline V CDR1 and CDR2: KGHDR, SFDVKD. The V end was cut by 5 bases, the J end by 9 bases, with 7 bases between. This CDR3 is 11 amino acids long. CDR3 amino acids: CATSGGGEQFF. In nucleotides, the CDR3 is TGTGCCACCAGTGGGGGAGGTGAGCAGTTCTTC.

The rearrangement joins TRBV9 to TRBJ1-1; no definite D call. V shed 0 bases and J shed 5 bases, with 11 bases lying between them. The CDR3 totals 14 residues. Germline V gene lookup returns CDR1 SGDLS and CDR2 YYNGEE. CDR3 DNA: TGTGCCAGCAGCGTAGCTACGGCGGGAACTGAAGCTTTCTTT. Translated, it gives CASSVATAGTEAFF. Drawing the rest from reference TRBV9 and TRBJ1-1, the complete variable domain is DSGVTQTPKHLITATGQRVTLRCSPRSGDLSVYWYQQSLDQGLQFLIQYYNGEERAKGNILERFSAQQFPDLHSELNLSSLELGDSALYFCASSVATAGTEAFFGQGTRLTVV.

The V gene is TRBV20-1, the J gene TRBJ1-3; a possible D gene is TRBD1 (6 bases). With 3 bases removed from V and 1 base from J, the gap between germline ends came to 7 bases. Germline CDR1 and CDR2: DFQATT and SNEGSKA (reference sequence). The CDR3 spans 13 residues. The CDR3 DNA reads as TGCAGTGCTAGGGGGGCATCTGGAAACACCATATATTTT. Translating it yields CSARGASGNTIYF.

CDR3 amino acids: CSAAGLGNNEQFF. CDR3 coding DNA: TGCAGTGCCGCTGGTTTGGGCAACAATGAGCAGTTCTTC. This chain uses TRBV20-1 with TRBJ2-1; D not resolved. CDR1 DFQATT and CDR2 SNEGSKA come from the germline V gene (reference sequence). Trimming left V 6 bases short and J 5 bases short, with 14 bases between. The CDR3 is made up of 13 amino acids.

The V gene is TRBV5-1, the J gene TRBJ2-5; TRBD1 aligns across 7 bases. The CDR3 loop spans 15 amino acids. J lost 1 base, V lost 4 bases, and 7 bases had no gene match. Germline CDR1 and CDR2: SGHRS and YFSETQ. CDR3 DNA sequence: TGCGCCAGCAGCCATGGGACAGCCGTCCAAGAGACCCAGTACTTC. As protein: CASSHGTAVQETQYF.

This chain links TRBV6-5 with TRBJ2-7; the match to TRBD2 covers 7 bases. CDR1 is MNHEY, CDR2 SVGAGI, per germline. The V and J ends lost 6 bases and 1 base, in that order; junction bases with no gene match: 6. The CDR3 consists of 14 residues. This CDR3 reads CASRPPGGSYEQYF. In DNA, the CDR3 is TGTGCCAGCAGGCCACCCGGGGGGTCCTACGAGCAGTACTTC.

CDR3 loop: CSAGPPGRETQYF. CDR3 coding DNA: TGCAGTGCCGGACCTCCTGGCCGGGAGACCCAGTACTTC. J is TRBJ2-5 and V is TRBV20-1; D call uncertain. V gave up 6 bases and J gave up 5 bases, with 16 bases separating them. Germline V lookup: CDR1 DFQATT, CDR2 SNEGSKA (reference sequence). CDR3 length equals 13 residues.

This clonotype was counted a few times. This rearrangement joins TRBV7-2 to TRBJ1-1, with D uncertain. Trimming removed 0 bases at V and 6 bases at J, with 8 bases between. The CDR3 runs 13 residues. CDR1 and CDR2 (germline): SGHTA, FQGNSA. The CDR3 loop is CASSLAVAAEAFF. In DNA form, the CDR3 reads TGTGCCAGCAGCTTAGCGGTTGCGGCTGAAGCTTTCTTT.

The chain is built from TRBV27 and TRBJ2-2; 9 bases line up with TRBD2. The CDR3 is made up of 15 amino acids. Germline V CDR1 and CDR2: MNHEY, SMNVEV (reference sequence). Unmatched junction bases numbered 4, after V lost 7 bases and J lost 1 base. This CDR3 is CASTKTSGNTGELFF. Here the CDR3 DNA reads TGTGCCAGCACCAAGACTAGCGGGAACACCGGGGAGCTGTTTTTT.

The V call is TRBV18, the J call TRBJ2-6, with D hard to call. The length of the CDR3 is 15 residues. Germline lookup yields CDR1 KGHSH and CDR2 LQKENI. Deletions cut 1 base from V and 0 bases from J, with 4 bases between. CDR3 loop: CASSPQASGANVLTF. For the CDR3, the DNA is TGTGCCAGCTCACCACAGGCCTCTGGGGCCAACGTCCTGACTTTC.

The CDR3 here is CASQEGGPDEQFF. CDR3 DNA: TGTGCCAGCCAAGAGGGGGGGCCCGATGAGCAGTTCTTC. V and J are TRBV7-8 and TRBJ2-1; a possible D gene is TRBD2 (7 bases). The CDR3 is 13 amino acids. Trimming took off 8 bases at V and 8 bases at J, with 16 bases between the two ends. Per the germline V gene, CDR1 is SGHVS and CDR2 is FQNEAQ. Full variable domain (rest looked up from reference TRBV7-8 and TRBJ2-1): GAGVSQSPRYKVAKRGQDVALRCDPISGHVSLFWYQQALGQGPEFLTYFQNEAQLDKSGLPSDRFFAERPEGSVSTLKIQRTQQEDSAVYLCASQEGGPDEQFFGPGTRLTVL.

The rearrangement uses TRBV10-2 and TRBJ1-6; 10 bases fit TRBD1. J was trimmed by 12 bases and V by 5 bases; bases with no gene match: 7. The length of the CDR3 is 14 residues. The germline V gene encodes CDR1 WSHSY and CDR2 SAAADI. This CDR3 reads CASSPNGQGEPLHF. The DNA of the CDR3 is TGCGCCAGCAGTCCGAATGGACAGGGGGAACCCCTCCACTTT.

This clonotype was seen only a few times. The V and J genes are TRBV20-1 and TRBJ2-1; D may be TRBD1 (5 bases). Germline assignment: CDR1 DFQATT and CDR2 SNEGSKA (reference sequence). The CDR3 is 14 residues long. The V and J ends lost 6 bases and 5 bases respectively, with 17 bases between them. CDR3 bases: TGCAGTGCAAAAGGGGCTCGGCCGAACAATGAGCAGTTCTTC. Protein sequence: CSAKGARPNNEQFF.

The CDR3 nucleotides read TGTGCCAGCAGCCCTGAGATAGGCGGATCCTACGAGCAGTACGTC. It specifies CASSPEIGGSYEQYV. The V call is TRBV6-6, the J call TRBJ2-7; D ambiguous. V was cut by 6 bases and J by 1 base, with 16 bases left in between. CDR1 MNHNY and CDR2 SVGAGI come from the germline V gene (reference sequence). The CDR3 is 15 residues long.

This chain uses TRBV3-1 with TRBJ2-1; possibly TRBD2 for D (6 bases). The germline CDR1 and CDR2 sequences are LGHDT and YNNKEL (reference sequence). The CDR3 loop spans 18 amino acids. V was cut by 1 base and J by 7 bases, with 23 bases left in between. In nucleotides, the CDR3 is TGTGCCAGCAGCCAAGTGATGATCGGACCCGGGGGACGGAATGAGCAGTTCTTC. It specifies CASSQVMIGPGGRNEQFF.

A few counts support this clonotype. J is TRBJ2-7 and V is TRBV9; D tentatively fits TRBD1 or TRBD2 (5 bases each). Trimming removed 4 bases from V and 2 bases from J, with 19 bases in between. Germline V gene sequence: CDR1 SGDLS, CDR2 YYNGEE. This CDR3 region has 16 residues. The CDR3 sequence: CASSQIPGTYPYEQYF. The CDR3 DNA is TGTGCCAGCAGCCAAATTCCCGGGACGTATCCCTACGAGCAGTACTTC.

The table lists this clonotype with a few counts. The genes are TRBV7-9 and TRBJ1-2, with 7 positions matching TRBD1. Germline CDR1 reads SEHNR; CDR2 reads FQNEAQ (reference sequence). The CDR3 has 12 amino acids. V was clipped by 8 bases and J by 5 bases; unmatched bases: 5. CDR3 nucleotide sequence: TGTGCCAGCGAGAGACAGGGATATGGCTACACCTTC. It specifies CASERQGYGYTF.

CDR3 sequence reads: CSAKQEVYGYTF. CDR3 bases: TGCAGTGCCAAACAGGAAGTCTATGGCTACACCTTC. The rearrangement links TRBV20-1 to TRBJ1-2; D perhaps matches TRBD1 (5 bases). CDR3 length: 12 residues. The germline V gene encodes CDR1 DFQATT and CDR2 SNEGSKA (reference sequence). Trimming removed 6 bases from V and 4 bases from J, with 12 bases in between.

As DNA, the CDR3 is TGTGCCACCAGTTCTCTAGCGGGAGGGAACAATGAGCAGTTCTTC. Translated, it gives CATSSLAGGNNEQFF. The chain couples TRBV24-1 to TRBJ2-1; 12 bases are a match to TRBD2. The germline V gene has CDR1 KGHDR and CDR2 SFDVKD. V lost 6 bases to trimming and J lost 5 bases; unmatched junction nucleotides: 4. CDR3 length: 15 residues.

Here the CDR3 DNA reads TGTGCCAGTAGAAATAACTACGAGCAGTACTTC. Protein sequence: CASRNNYEQYF. V usage is TRBV19 and J usage is TRBJ2-7; D uncertain. The CDR3 totals 11 residues. Trimming shortened V by 6 bases and J by 3 bases, and 6 bases separated the two germline ends. Germline V CDR1 and CDR2: LNHDA, SQIVND (reference sequence).

The sample holds a few counts of this clonotype. This chain connects TRBV20-1 to TRBJ1-6; D possibly corresponds to TRBD1 (6 bases). Per germline, CDR1 DFQATT and CDR2 SNEGSKA (reference sequence). Deletions cut 3 bases from V and 7 bases from J, with 16 bases between. The CDR3 is 15 residues long. The CDR3 region has the DNA TGCAGTGCTAGGACGAGTGGGGGGCTGAATTCACCCCTCCACTTT. Its protein is CSARTSGGLNSPLHF.

This clonotype has only a few counts. The chain is built from TRBV7-2 and TRBJ2-3, with D perhaps being TRBD1 or TRBD2 (5 bases each). The CDR3 has 14 amino acids. Between the trimmed V and J ends, which lost 1 base and 2 bases, there was a span of 7 bases. Germline assignment: CDR1 SGHTA and CDR2 FQGNSA. CDR3 sequence: CASSLVGTTDTQYF. In DNA form, the CDR3 reads TGTGCCAGCAGCTTAGTCGGGACCACAGATACGCAGTATTTT.

This clonotype was detected only once. This sequence joins TRBV6-5 and TRBJ2-3, with 8 bases aligning to TRBD2. V was clipped by 3 bases and J by 3 bases; unmatched bases: 8. CDR3 length: 16 residues. CDR1 and CDR2 from the germline V gene are MNHEY and SVGAGI. The CDR3 region is CASSYLSGSSTDTQYF. The CDR3 region has the DNA TGTGCCAGCAGTTATCTCAGCGGGAGTTCGACAGATACGCAGTATTTT.